What follows are 24 T cell receptor beta chains derived from one specimen sequenced in a study of blood T cell repertoires in COVID-19. Assay used: immunoSEQ multiplex PCR; TCRdb lists only in-frame clones, some missing. The table has 250,000 to 350,000 clones, about 88% seen once. Sequencing was done on a sample of PBMCs or T cells enriched from blood (not recorded which). These receptors originate from a woman aged 45-65 years who had recovered from COVID-19.

The genes are TRBV6-2 or TRBV6-3 and TRBJ1-5; no clear D. V was clipped by 2 bases and J by 6 bases, with 11 bases between them. CDR3 length: 14 amino acids. Per germline, CDR1 MNHEY and CDR2 SVGEGT. CDR3 protein: CASSYKEWFQPQHF. CDR3 in DNA: TGTGCCAGCAGTTACAAAGAGTGGTTTCAGCCCCAGCATTTT.

The chain couples TRBV20-1 to TRBJ1-2; D gene uncertain. Germline CDR1 DFQATT, CDR2 SNEGSKA (reference sequence). This CDR3 comprises 10 residues. V was cut by 3 bases and J by 13 bases, with 12 bases left in between. In DNA form, the CDR3 reads TGCAGTGCTAGGAATCCGGAGCGCACCTTC. This encodes CSARNPERTF.

This clone was counted between two and nine times. The chain couples TRBV7-9 to TRBJ1-1; D remains unclear. The CDR3 has 16 amino acids. V lost 6 bases, J lost 4 bases, and 21 bases lay in between. Germline V gene sequence: CDR1 SEHNR, CDR2 FQNEAQ (reference sequence). CDR3 loop: CASRPPRTGISTEAFF. The CDR3 nucleotides are TGTGCCAGCAGACCGCCCAGGACCGGGATTAGCACTGAAGCTTTCTTT.

The rearrangement links TRBV28 to TRBJ2-2, with 11 positions matching TRBD2. The CDR3 has 20 amino acids. The trim removed 6 bases at V and 2 bases at J, leaving 17 bases unmatched. Per the germline V gene, CDR1 is MDHEN and CDR2 is SYDVKM. CDR3 nucleotide sequence: TGTGCCAGCAGGAACACGGGACTAGCGGTCCGCTATTCAAACACCGGGGAGCTGTTTTTT. This codes for CASRNTGLAVRYSNTGELFF.

The gene calls are TRBV19 and TRBJ2-7; 8 bases match TRBD1. With 4 bases clipped from V and 3 bases from J, the junction kept 8 bases outside the gene matches. The CDR3 is made up of 15 amino acids. Per the germline V gene, CDR1 is LNHDA and CDR2 is SQIVND (reference sequence). The CDR3 sequence is CASSTRRTGNYEQYF. Here the CDR3 DNA reads TGTGCCAGTAGTACTCGCCGGACAGGGAACTACGAGCAGTACTTC.

This clone turned up a few times. This chain's CDR3 is CAISGPMDSVMEQYF. The CDR3 nucleotides read TGTGCCATCAGCGGTCCAATGGACAGCGTTATGGAGCAGTACTTC. The chain links TRBV10-3 to TRBJ2-7; TRBD1 might be the D (6 bases). From germline, CDR1 is ENHRY and CDR2 SYGVKD. Trimming took off 6 bases at V and 7 bases at J, with 22 bases between the two ends. This CDR3 has 15 residues.

This CDR3 is CASSRQGGLYGYTF. The DNA for the CDR3 is TGTGCCAGCAGTAGACAGGGGGGATTGTATGGCTACACCTTC. The V gene is TRBV2, the J gene TRBJ1-2, with 9 bases aligning to TRBD1. This CDR3 is built from 14 residues. CDR1 and CDR2 from the germline V gene are SNHLY and FYNNEI. Trimming took 5 bases from V and 5 from J; bases not matched to a gene: 6.

The chain links TRBV7-6 to TRBJ2-1, with D possibly matching TRBD2 (5 bases). Germline V CDR1 and CDR2: SGHVS, FNYEAQ. V lost 5 bases and J lost 10, with 15 bases in between. The length of the CDR3 is 13 residues. The CDR3 spells CASSTTVRGEQFF. Written as DNA, the CDR3 is TGTGCCAGCAGCACGACGGTCCGGGGAGAGCAGTTCTTC.

On this clone itself: Other DNA sequences within the sample encode an identical CDR3. The V and J genes are TRBV27 and TRBJ2-7, with 8 bases matching TRBD1. The junction had 15 bases not matched to a gene; V was cut back by 6 bases and J by 5 bases. Germline V gene lookup returns CDR1 MNHEY and CDR2 SMNVEV (reference sequence). The CDR3 has 16 amino acids. The CDR3 bases are TGTGCCAGCAGACCTCAGCTCTGGACAGGGATCCACGAGCAGTACTTC. It translates to CASRPQLWTGIHEQYF.

The chain has TRBV28 and TRBJ1-3, with D unclear. V was shortened by 6 bases and J by 0 bases, with 12 bases between the two germline ends. CDR1 is MDHEN, CDR2 SYDVKM, per germline. The CDR3 sequence is 15 residues long. CDR3 nucleotides: TGTGCCAGCAGCTCGGTCGATTACTCTGGAAACACCATATATTTT. This sequence encodes CASSSVDYSGNTIYF.

The chain is built from TRBV18 and TRBJ2-1; TRBD2 agrees at 7 bases. The V segment lost 3 bases and the J segment 4 bases; nucleotides outside the gene matches: 6. Germline V gives CDR1 KGHSH, CDR2 LQKENI. The CDR3 runs 15 residues. The CDR3 loop is CASSPFAGAYNEQFF. The CDR3 DNA follows: TGTGCCAGCTCACCTTTTGCGGGAGCGTACAATGAGCAGTTCTTC.

The chain recombines TRBV30 with TRBJ1-5, with 8 bases lining up with TRBD1. The CDR3 extends over 14 amino acids. The V gene's germline CDR1 is GTSNPN and CDR2 SVGIG (reference sequence). V trimming: 4 bases; J trimming: 5 bases; junction bases outside the gene matches: 7. The CDR3 DNA follows: TGTGCCTGGAAGACCGGGACAGGACATCAGCCCCAGCATTTT. Residues: CAWKTGTGHQPQHF. The variable domain in full, with the rest retrieved from reference TRBV30 and TRBJ1-5, is SQTIHQWPATLVQPVGSPLSLECTVEGTSNPNLYWYRQAAGRGLQLLFYSVGIGQISSEVPQNLSASRPQDRQFILSSKKLLLSDSGFYLCAWKTGTGHQPQHFGDGTRLSIL.

CDR3 in DNA: TGTGCCAGCAGTTCACCAAGGCGGGGGGCTTTGAACACTGAAGCTTTCTTT. It encodes CASSSPRRGALNTEAFF. The chain employs TRBV28 and TRBJ1-1; tentative D call: TRBD1 (6 bases). The CDR3 runs 17 residues. The germline V gene has CDR1 MDHEN and CDR2 SYDVKM. Between the trimmed V and J ends, which lost 4 bases and 0 bases, there was a span of 18 bases.

V gene TRBV5-6 combines with J gene TRBJ1-2; D is unclear. The CDR3 runs to 14 residues. The germline V gene encodes CDR1 SGHDT and CDR2 YYEEEE. V was pared by 2 bases and J by 0 bases, with 8 bases between. CDR3 in amino acids: CASSLIGANYGYTF. CDR3 nucleotides: TGTGCCAGCAGCTTAATCGGAGCTAACTATGGCTACACCTTC.

Only a few counts were recorded for this clone. The rearrangement uses TRBV5-6 and TRBJ2-3; D is uncertain. Germline CDR1 and CDR2: SGHDT and YYEEEE. This CDR3 is 13 amino acids long. Trimming stripped 4 bases from V and 3 bases from J, with 9 bases between. CDR3 sequence reads: CASSPGSTDTQYF. The DNA for the CDR3 is TGTGCCAGCAGCCCCGGTAGTACAGATACGCAGTATTTT.

This clone was detected once. The V call is TRBV7-3, the J call TRBJ1-5; D is unresolved. Germline loops: CDR1 SGHTA, CDR2 FQGTGA. Between the trimmed V and J ends, which lost 2 bases and 2 bases, there was a span of 7 bases. This CDR3 has 14 amino acids. For the CDR3, the DNA is TGTGCCAGCAGCTTAGAGGGAGGCAATCAGCCCCAGCATTTT. As protein: CASSLEGGNQPQHF.

This chain connects TRBV4-3 to TRBJ2-2, with a weak D call TRBD2 (6 bases). The CDR3 spans 17 residues. Between the trimmed V and J ends, which lost 2 bases and 0 bases, there was a span of 13 bases. The V gene's germline CDR1 is LGHNA and CDR2 YSLEER. CDR3 in amino acids: CASSQIFGTPNTGELFF. In DNA form, the CDR3 reads TGCGCCAGCAGCCAAATTTTTGGGACTCCGAACACCGGGGAGCTGTTTTTT.

The chain employs TRBV29-1 and TRBJ1-5; D not resolved. CDR1 is SQVTM and CDR2 is ANQGSEA in the germline V gene. Trimming shortened V by 4 bases and J by 6 bases, and 16 bases separated the two germline ends. This CDR3 region has 14 residues. CDR3 sequence reads: CSVGEQSWGQPQHF. CDR3 DNA sequence: TGCAGCGTTGGGGAGCAATCGTGGGGTCAGCCCCAGCATTTT.

The chain links TRBV3-1 (or the pseudogene TRBV3-2) to TRBJ2-7; D might be TRBD1 (7 bases). V lost 11 bases to trimming and J lost 0 bases, with 11 bases between them. The CDR3 has 12 amino acids. Germline lookup yields CDR1 LGHDT and CDR2 YNNKEL (reference sequence). CDR3 bases: TGTGCCTGCGGGACAGCCTCCTACGAGCAGTACTTC. Translating it yields CACGTASYEQYF.

The genes are TRBV5-1 and TRBJ2-2; 8 nucleotides align to TRBD2. After removal of 7 bases from V and 3 bases from J, the junction contained 5 bases not matched to a gene. This CDR3 has 14 residues. In germline, CDR1 is SGHRS, CDR2 YFSETQ. The CDR3 DNA sequence: TGCGCCAGCTCGAACGGGAGGGACACCGGGGAGCTGTTTTTT. It encodes CASSNGRDTGELFF.

The V and J genes are TRBV3-1 (or the pseudogene TRBV3-2) and TRBJ2-7; possible D gene TRBD2, 5 bases. Germline loops: CDR1 LGHDT, CDR2 YNNKEL (reference sequence). With 0 bases removed from V and 6 bases from J, the gap between germline ends came to 9 bases. The CDR3 length is 13 residues. The CDR3 nucleotides read TGTGCCAGCAGCCAAGATCGGGGAATCGAGCAGTACTTC. It encodes CASSQDRGIEQYF.

This clone was seen only a few times. The V and J genes are TRBV28 and TRBJ1-4, with 10 positions matching TRBD1. Germline trimming cut 3 bases from V and 6 bases from J; bases unmatched to any gene: 7. The CDR3 loop spans 16 amino acids. Germline lookup yields CDR1 MDHEN and CDR2 SYDVKM. CDR3 DNA: TGTGCCAGCAGTTTTCCCGGACAGGGGGTTTATGAAAAACTGTTTTTT. Its translation is CASSFPGQGVYEKLFF.

The V and J genes are TRBV5-1 and TRBJ2-1; 10 positions agree with TRBD2. V lost 4 bases and J lost 3; bases outside the gene matches: 4. This CDR3 comprises 15 residues. The germline V gene encodes CDR1 SGHRS and CDR2 YFSETQ. The CDR3 DNA follows: TGCGCCAGCAGCCCCCTAGCGGGAGTCTACAATGAGCAGTTCTTC. Protein sequence: CASSPLAGVYNEQFF.

The chain is built from TRBV3-1 (or the pseudogene TRBV3-2) and TRBJ1-1; the D gene is possibly TRBD1 (6 bases). Germline CDR1 is LGHDT and CDR2 is YNNKEL (reference sequence). V was cut by 3 bases and J by 4 bases, with 18 bases left in between. The CDR3 sequence is 16 residues long. The DNA of the CDR3 is TGTGCCAGCAGCCAGACGGGGACACGGGGGGGCACTGAAGCTTTCTTT. Translated: CASSQTGTRGGTEAFF.